These T cell receptor beta chains were read from a single sample in a study of human T cells and chemical hapten exposure. A single record per CDR3 protein comes from TCRdb applying MiXCR to the RACE reads. The table records about 200,000 distinct CDR3 sequences, under 25% of them present only once. Sequenced material: whole blood, taken in connection with sensitization to the hapten diphenylcyclopropenone (DPC). The receptors were gathered from a woman aged 40-49 years with alopecia areata. Some clones in this sample may be carry-over from other donors' samples. Each CDR3 is given with its conserved first and last residue. A D gene is named only where the DNA matches it firmly. Clone size appears in some rows only: once, few, many, or a class for an expanded clone.

V	D	size	J	length	CDR3	DNA
TRBV30	NA	NA	TRBJ2-1	14	CAWGPGLSYNEQFF	TGTGCCTGGGGACCGGGACTTAGTTACAATGAGCAGTTCTTC
TRBV27	NA	NA	TRBJ2-2	13	CASSGVRSGELFF	TGTGCCAGCAGTGGCGTTCGTTCCGGGGAGCTGTTTTTT
TRBV28	TRBD2	NA	TRBJ2-7	15	CASSSRTSGGGEQYF	TGTGCCAGCAGTTCCCGGACTAGCGGGGGCGGCGAGCAGTACTTC
TRBV28	NA	few	TRBJ2-7	14	CASSPEWDRYEQYF	TGTGCCAGCAGTCCAGAATGGGACCGTTACGAGCAGTACTTC
TRBV28	NA	NA	TRBJ2-1	13	CASGMTSSDEQFF	TGTGCCAGCGGGATGACGAGTTCGGATGAGCAGTTCTTC
TRBV5-4	TRBD1	NA	TRBJ1-1	14	CASSLDGQDFEAFF	TGTGCCAGCAGCTTGGATGGACAGGATTTTGAAGCTTTCTTT
TRBV7-9	TRBD1	NA	TRBJ1-1	15	CASTSGQGMNTEAFF	TGTGCCAGCACGTCCGGACAGGGCATGAACACTGAAGCTTTCTTT
TRBV5-1	TRBD2	NA	TRBJ2-3	15	CASSSLAGGTDTQYF	TGCGCCAGCAGCTCCCTAGCGGGGGGCACAGATACGCAGTATTTT
TRBV27	TRBD2	many	TRBJ2-1	16	CASSLSGLAGNNEQFF	TGTGCCAGCAGTTTATCGGGGCTAGCGGGTAACAATGAGCAGTTCTTC
TRBV3-1	NA	NA	TRBJ2-7	16	CASSPQSPGPYYEQYF	TGTGCCAGCAGCCCCCAGAGCCCGGGACCCTACTACGAGCAGTACTTC
TRBV6-5	TRBD1	few	TRBJ2-7	12	CASSSTGREQYF	TGTGCCAGCAGTTCGACAGGGCGCGAGCAGTACTTC
TRBV29-1	NA	few	TRBJ2-6	14	CSVEEAAGANVLTF	TGCAGCGTTGAAGAGGCAGCGGGGGCCAACGTCCTGACTTTC
TRBV7-9	NA	NA	TRBJ1-4	14	CASSVSAGGERLFF	TGTGCCAGCAGCGTATCCGCGGGCGGTGAAAGACTGTTTTTT
TRBV27	TRBD1	NA	TRBJ2-7	15	CASSSSRQGSYEQYF	TGTGCCAGCAGTTCGTCCAGACAGGGCTCCTACGAGCAGTACTTC
TRBV28	NA	NA	TRBJ2-7	13	CASRGSSSYEQYF	TGTGCCAGCAGAGGATCTAGCTCCTACGAGCAGTACTTC
TRBV12-3/TRBV12-4	NA	NA	TRBJ2-4	14	CASSGPGPKNIQYF	TGTGCCAGCAGTGGACCGGGACCAAAAAACATTCAGTACTTC
TRBV20-1	TRBD2	few	TRBJ2-3	15	CSAFTSGRGTDTQYF	TGCAGTGCCTTCACTAGCGGGAGGGGCACAGATACGCAGTATTTT
TRBV30	NA	NA	TRBJ2-2	11	CAHGRAGEPFF	TGTGCCCATGGCCGGGCCGGGGAGCCGTTTTTT
TRBV12-3/TRBV12-4	NA	NA	TRBJ2-1	14	CASSLGTANNEQFF	TGTGCCAGCAGCCTCGGGACGGCAAACAATGAGCAGTTCTTC
TRBV7-2	NA	few	TRBJ1-6	14	CASSLAGLGSPLHF	TGTGCCAGCAGCTTAGCCGGTCTCGGATCACCCCTCCACTTT
TRBV10-3	NA	NA	TRBJ2-3	15	CAISTLGGSTDTQYF	TGTGCCATCAGCACCCTCGGGGGCAGCACAGATACGCAGTATTTT
TRBV20-1	TRBD1	few	TRBJ2-7	15	CSAPGDRGSPYEQYF	TGCAGTGCCCCAGGGGACAGGGGGAGTCCCTACGAGCAGTACTTC
TRBV7-2	TRBD2	few	TRBJ2-1	13	CASKLFLAGEQFF	TGTGCCAGCAAATTATTCCTAGCGGGGGAGCAGTTCTTC
TRBV14	NA	few	TRBJ1-4	13	CASSQIPGEKLFF	TGTGCCAGCAGCCAAATCCCGGGGGAAAAACTGTTTTTT
TRBV4-3	TRBD1	few	TRBJ1-5	16	CASSQETGNSNQPQHF	TGCGCCAGCAGCCAAGAGACAGGGAATAGCAATCAGCCCCAGCATTTT
TRBV7-7	TRBD1	few	TRBJ2-5	15	CASSFHSGGLETQYF	TGTGCTAGCAGCTTCCATTCAGGGGGCCTAGAGACCCAGTACTTC
TRBV10-3	NA	NA	TRBJ2-7	12	CAISGTTYEQYF	TGTGCCATCAGTGGGACAACCTACGAGCAGTACTTC
TRBV20-1	NA	once	TRBJ2-3	15	CSAIDGARVTDTQYF	TGCAGTGCGATAGACGGGGCCAGGGTGACAGATACGCAGTATTTT
TRBV6-2/TRBV6-3	TRBD2	few	TRBJ2-1	17	CASSYRPTRTGRDEQFF	TGTGCCAGCAGTTACAGACCCACCCGGACGGGGAGGGATGAGCAGTTCTTC
TRBV20-1	TRBD2	NA	TRBJ2-1	18	CSARTIPGLAGSYNEQFF	TGCAGTGCTAGGACCATCCCGGGACTAGCGGGTTCCTACAATGAGCAGTTCTTC
TRBV24-1	NA	NA	TRBJ2-3	13	CATSDTMGDTQYF	TGTGCCACCAGTGATACGATGGGAGATACGCAGTATTTT
TRBV7-8	TRBD1	NA	TRBJ1-6	16	CASSSRDRGSNSPLHF	TGTGCCAGCAGCTCCCGGGACAGGGGGTCGAATTCACCCCTCCACTTT
TRBV29-1	TRBD1	NA	TRBJ2-7	15	CSVEDRGQGAYEQYF	TGCAGCGTTGAAGATAGGGGACAGGGGGCCTACGAGCAGTACTTC
TRBV29-1	NA	NA	TRBJ2-5	12	CSVVQGQETQYF	TGCAGCGTCGTGCAGGGCCAAGAGACCCAGTACTTC
TRBV7-8	NA	few	TRBJ2-7	13	CASSGRVPYEQYF	TGTGCCAGCAGCGGCAGGGTCCCCTACGAGCAGTACTTC
TRBV18	NA	NA	TRBJ2-3	16	CASSLRGRGFPDTQYF	TGTGCCAGCTCACTCAGAGGACGGGGTTTTCCAGATACGCAGTATTTT
TRBV20-1	TRBD1	many	TRBJ1-1	11	CMRGRMNEAFF	TGCATGAGGGGGCGCATGAATGAAGCTTTCTTT
TRBV3-1	NA	few	TRBJ2-3	13	CASSQDPRRGLYF	TGTGCCAGCAGCCAAGACCCCCGGAGGGGGCTGTATTTT
TRBV7-2	TRBD2	NA	TRBJ2-1	14	CASRGTSGHNEQFF	TGTGCCAGCAGGGGGACTAGCGGGCACAATGAGCAGTTCTTC
TRBV18	TRBD1	NA	TRBJ2-7	16	CASSPPAGGIFDEQYF	TGTGCCAGCTCACCACCGGCAGGGGGCATATTCGACGAGCAGTACTTC
TRBV7-9	NA	NA	TRBJ2-5	16	CASSVQGGILQETQYF	TGTGCCAGCAGCGTACAGGGGGGGATTCTCCAAGAGACCCAGTACTTC
TRBV20-1	TRBD1	few	TRBJ1-1	14	CSARGAGGGTEAFF	TGCAGTGCTAGAGGCGCAGGGGGCGGCACTGAAGCTTTCTTT
TRBV24-1	TRBD2	NA	TRBJ2-1	15	CVTSLAGAGLDEQFF	TGTGTCACCAGCCTAGCGGGAGCGGGATTAGATGAGCAGTTCTTC
TRBV20-1	NA	few	TRBJ2-5	13	CSASYGPRRTQYF	TGCAGTGCTAGCTACGGGCCCCGTCGGACCCAGTACTTC
TRBV6-2/TRBV6-3	NA	few	TRBJ1-1	12	CASEGMNTEAFF	TGTGCCAGCGAAGGCATGAACACTGAAGCTTTCTTT